This TCR beta chain emerged from a study of T cells in Graves' hyperthyroidism and ophthalmopathy. This clonotype appeared many times. From RNA transcripts, TCR beta CDR3 regions were amplified. Using the HTBI primer set, a first-round RT-PCR was run on the TCR CDR3. TCRdb recomputed calls from the multiplex PCR reads with MiXCR, one row per CDR3 protein. The sample lists about 600,000 distinct CDR3 sequences; 14% were seen once. Germline CDR1 and CDR2: GTSNPN and SVGIG (reference sequence). This CDR3 region has 13 residues. The trim removed 4 bases at V and 2 bases at J, leaving 3 bases unmatched. The chain has TRBV30 and TRBJ1-2; 8 bases match TRBD1. The TCR comes from a woman younger than 30 with Graves' ophthalmopathy. The source material was blood. CDR3 sequence reads: CAWTRQGNYGYTF. CDR3 bases: TGTGCCTGGACTCGACAGGGGAACTATGGCTACACCTTC.